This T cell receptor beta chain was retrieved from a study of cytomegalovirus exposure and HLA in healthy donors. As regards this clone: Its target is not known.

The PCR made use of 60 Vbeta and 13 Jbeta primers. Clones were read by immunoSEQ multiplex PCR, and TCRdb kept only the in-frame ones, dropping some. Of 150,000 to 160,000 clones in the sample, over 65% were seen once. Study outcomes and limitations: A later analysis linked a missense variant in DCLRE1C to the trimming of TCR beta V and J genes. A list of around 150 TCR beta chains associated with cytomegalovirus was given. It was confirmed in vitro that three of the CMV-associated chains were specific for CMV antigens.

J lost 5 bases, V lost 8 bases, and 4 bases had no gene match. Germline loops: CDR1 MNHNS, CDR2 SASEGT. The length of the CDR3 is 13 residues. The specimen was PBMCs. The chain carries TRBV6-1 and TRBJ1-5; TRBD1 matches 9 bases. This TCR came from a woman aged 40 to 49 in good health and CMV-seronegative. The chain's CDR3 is CASGGQGDQPQHF. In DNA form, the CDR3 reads TGTGCCAGCGGGGGACAGGGTGATCAGCCCCAGCATTTT.